Below are 18 T cell receptor beta chains sequenced from a single sample in a study of cytomegalovirus exposure and HLA in healthy donors. 13 Jbeta primers and 60 Vbeta primers were used for the PCR. This table comes from immunoSEQ multiplex PCR, and its TCRdb copy is limited to in-frame clones, with some not included. Of around 130,000 clones listed, 75% to 90% are singletons. Sequencing was carried out using PBMCs. All receptors derive from a woman aged 35 to 49 in good health and CMV-seronegative.

The V gene is TRBV6-1, the J gene TRBJ1-2; TRBD1 matches 7 bases. V lost 3 bases, J lost 4 bases, and 8 bases stayed unmatched. This CDR3 region has 15 residues. Germline CDR1 is MNHNS and CDR2 is SASEGT. The CDR3 protein is CASSDAWGQLYGYTF. CDR3 sequence (DNA): TGTGCCAGCAGTGATGCTTGGGGACAGCTCTATGGCTACACCTTC.

The rearrangement joins TRBV29-1 to TRBJ2-7; tentative D call: TRBD1 (8 bases). The CDR3 covers 13 residues. V lost 7 bases and J 5 bases, leaving 18 bases between the germline ends. Germline values: CDR1 SQVTM, CDR2 ANQGSEA. In DNA, the CDR3 is TGCAGCGCCCAGGGGGCGGGAGAAAACGAGCAGTACTTC. This gives the protein CSAQGAGENEQYF.

The chain couples TRBV28 to TRBJ1-1; 7 nucleotides align to TRBD1. Trimming took 6 bases from V and 3 from J; bases not matched to a gene: 7. The V gene's germline CDR1 is MDHEN and CDR2 SYDVKM. The CDR3 has 14 residues. The CDR3 loop reads CASSRPGQHTEAFF. CDR3 coding DNA: TGTGCCAGCAGCCGTCCGGGACAGCACACTGAAGCTTTCTTT.

This chain uses TRBV10-3 with TRBJ1-4, with 10 bases fitting TRBD1. The V gene's germline CDR1 is ENHRY and CDR2 SYGVKD. V lost 0 bases, J lost 5 bases, and 0 bases stayed unmatched. The CDR3 spans 15 residues. The CDR3 region has the DNA TGTGCCATCAGTGAGTCGGGACAGGGGAATGAAAAACTGTTTTTT. This sequence encodes CAISESGQGNEKLFF.

V gene TRBV27 combines with J gene TRBJ1-5; 9 nucleotides line up with TRBD1. J lost 7 bases, V lost 5 bases, and 6 bases had no gene match. CDR3 length: 14 amino acids. Germline V gene lookup returns CDR1 MNHEY and CDR2 SMNVEV (reference sequence). The DNA for the CDR3 is TGTGCCAGCAGTCCCGGGACAGGGTTGCAGCCCCAGCATTTT. It encodes CASSPGTGLQPQHF.

Only one count was recorded for this clone. V gene TRBV12-2 combines with J gene TRBJ1-1. TRBV12-2 is given as a pseudogene. CDR3 size: 16 residues. CDR3 in amino acids: CASRSTKGLGNTEAFF. The CDR3 nucleotides read TGTGCAAGTCGCTCCACAAAGGGACTCGGCAACACTGAAGCTTTCTTT.

The CDR3 nucleotides are TGTGCCAGCAGCCCAAACGTCGGGTTCTTC. Its protein is CASSPNVGFF. The chain recombines TRBV7-9 with TRBJ2-1; D ambiguous. The CDR3 length is 10 residues. Germline-derived CDR1 and CDR2 are SEHNR and FQNEAQ (reference sequence). The V gene lost 5 bases and the J gene lost 15 bases, with 11 bases spanning the gap.

This clone was detected a few times. The chain recombines TRBV5-8 with TRBJ1-1; 7 positions agree with TRBD1. The germline V gene encodes CDR1 SGHTS and CDR2 YDEGEE. V lost 1 base, J lost 0 bases, and 3 bases stayed unmatched. This CDR3 comprises 15 residues. This CDR3 reads CASSLPGQMNTEAFF. The CDR3 bases are TGTGCCAGCAGCTTGCCGGGACAGATGAACACTGAAGCTTTCTTT.

This chain connects TRBV1 to TRBJ2-7; the table's D gene call, TRBD2, was not cross checked with the DNA. TRBV1 is a pseudogene. The CDR3 runs 16 residues. The CDR3 DNA reads TGCACCAGCAGCGGACTAGCGGGGGGCCCCTCCTACGAGCAGTACTTC. Translated, it gives CTSSGLAGGPSYEQYF.

The chain has TRBV19 and TRBJ2-1, with TRBD2 identical over 10 bases. The germline V gene encodes CDR1 LNHDA and CDR2 SQIVND (reference sequence). V lost 5 bases, J lost 4 bases, and 5 bases stayed unmatched. This CDR3 region has 15 residues. The CDR3 DNA follows: TGTGCCAGTAGTCCATCTAGCGGGGGTTACAATGAGCAGTTCTTC. Protein sequence: CASSPSSGGYNEQFF. Using reference TRBV19 and TRBJ2-1 for the parts outside the CDR3, the full variable domain is DGGITQSPKYLFRKEGQNVTLSCEQNLNHDAMYWYRQDPGQGLRLIYYSQIVNDFQKGDIAEGYSVSREKKESFPLTVTSAQKNPTAFYLCASSPSSGGYNEQFFGPGTRLTVL.

The chain recombines TRBV9 with TRBJ2-2; D may be TRBD1 (5 bases). Trimming removed 3 bases from V and 0 bases from J, with 9 bases in between. Per germline, CDR1 SGDLS and CDR2 YYNGEE. This CDR3 spans 15 amino acids. The CDR3 protein is CASSEDTANTGELFF. In nucleotides, the CDR3 is TGTGCCAGCAGCGAGGACACGGCGAACACCGGGGAGCTGTTTTTT.

This chain connects TRBV9 to TRBJ2-3; 7 bases align to TRBD2. V lost 0 bases, J lost 4 bases, and 11 bases stayed unmatched. Germline V CDR1 and CDR2: SGDLS, YYNGEE. The CDR3 is 17 amino acids. CDR3 protein: CASSVAGREWRADTQYF. CDR3 coding DNA: TGTGCCAGCAGCGTAGCGGGGCGGGAGTGGAGGGCAGATACGCAGTATTTT.

The chain joins TRBV5-4 to TRBJ1-2, with TRBD1 matching 10 bases. In germline, CDR1 is SGHNT, CDR2 YYREEE (reference sequence). CDR3 length equals 15 residues. V dropped 4 bases and J dropped 4; count of bases not matched to a gene: 7. CDR3 amino acids: CASSPTGGRGYGYTF. In DNA, the CDR3 is TGTGCCAGCAGCCCGACAGGGGGCAGGGGCTATGGCTACACCTTC.

This rearrangement joins TRBV25-1 to TRBJ1-2, with D uncertain. Trimming pared 11 bases from V and 6 bases from J, leaving 16 bases between. The germline V gene has CDR1 MGHDK and CDR2 SYGVNS. The CDR3 runs 12 residues. CDR3 nucleotides: TGTGCCTCTGCGGGCGATTCGAATGGCTACACCTTC. This codes for CASAGDSNGYTF.

The chain joins TRBV5-4 to TRBJ2-7, with D perhaps TRBD2 (5 bases). V lost 5 bases and J 3 bases, leaving 18 bases between the germline ends. The CDR3 runs 15 residues. Germline CDR1 and CDR2: SGHNT and YYREEE (reference sequence). CDR3 region: CASSTSPSGDYEQYF. The CDR3 bases are TGTGCCAGCAGTACCTCGCCATCCGGGGACTACGAGCAGTACTTC.

The chain joins TRBV7-8 to TRBJ2-7, with D possibly matching TRBD2 (6 bases). CDR1 and CDR2 (germline): SGHVS, FQNEAQ. With 2 bases removed from V and 2 bases from J, the gap between germline ends came to 10 bases. This CDR3 is 14 amino acids long. The CDR3 bases are TGTGCCAGCAGCTTAAAGTGGGGGGCCTACGAGCAGTACTTC. As protein: CASSLKWGAYEQYF.

The chain recombines TRBV6-5 with TRBJ2-7; TRBD2 aligns across 7 bases. The CDR3 consists of 14 residues. V dropped 5 bases and J dropped 6; count of bases not matched to a gene: 10. CDR1 MNHEY and CDR2 SVGAGI come from the germline V gene. The CDR3 DNA reads TGTGCCAGCAGTCCCGAATGGACTAGTCGCGAGCAGTACTTC. It is translated as CASSPEWTSREQYF.

The chain has TRBV15 and TRBJ1-4; 12 bases line up with TRBD1. Per the germline V gene, CDR1 is LNHNV and CDR2 is YYDKDF (reference sequence). The V and J ends lost 0 bases and 3 bases, in that order; junction bases with no gene match: 8. This CDR3 has 19 amino acids. The CDR3 DNA reads TGTGCCACCAGCAGAGATCGCGGGACAGGGGGCCGTTCTAATGAAAAACTGTTTTTT. Protein: CATSRDRGTGGRSNEKLFF.